This TCR beta chain came from a study of identical twins. This clonotype was counted a few times. Its antigen is as yet unknown. Trimming shortened V by 6 bases and J by 4 bases, and 12 bases separated the two germline ends. CDR3 length: 13 amino acids. One entry per CDR3 protein, called by TCRdb with MiXCR from the 5' RACE reads. The profile shows 450,000 to 650,000 distinct CDR3 sequences, more than 9% of them singletons. Findings of the study overall: Reduced insertions were recorded for abundant cord blood beta clonotypes, with no such pattern in memory repertoires. Out-of-frame TCR alpha sharing observed in monozygotic twins exceeded model estimates. A cross-sectional statistical analysis, not follow-up of the same donors, supported the conclusions.

These same records also appear under a second study, on yellow fever vaccine responses in identical twins.

The specimen was PBMCs. V and J are TRBV12-3 or TRBV12-4 and TRBJ1-1; no firm D call. The TCR originated in a woman aged 18-29 years in good health. This CDR3 reads CASRDLQFTEAFF. CDR3 DNA: TGTGCCAGCAGAGACCTACAGTTCACTGAAGCTTTCTTT.